The 5 T cell receptor beta chains below come from one sample, sequenced in a study of T cell repertoires in cytomegalovirus infection. Antigen specificity for these receptors is unknown. Using its own MiXCR run on the reads, TCRdb lists one record per CDR3 protein. The repertoire holds about 830,000 distinct CDR3 sequences, approximately 29% seen once, with roughly 12% in the top ten. The input for sequencing was cultured CD8+ T cells from PBMCs, taken from culture after CMV antigen stimulation. The receptors were gathered from a human donor in good health (CMV status not recorded). Some clones in this sample may be carry-over from other donors' samples.

The genes are TRBV6-5 and TRBJ1-1, with 10 bases identical to TRBD1. Germline V CDR1 and CDR2: MNHEY, SVGAGI. CDR3 length: 16 residues. With V trimmed by 7 bases and J by 3 bases, 11 bases remained unmatched. The CDR3 here is CASIRGQGVLYTEAFF. The CDR3 bases are TGTGCCAGCATCCGCGGACAGGGGGTTTTATACACTGAAGCTTTCTTT.

This sequence joins TRBV7-1 and TRBJ2-7; 9 positions agree with TRBD2. TRBV7-1 is flagged as an ORF with uncertain function. This CDR3 region has 17 residues. The ends lost 5 bases at V and 3 bases at J; junction bases unmatched: 14. The CDR3 here is CASSGAGGPRMGYEQYF. The CDR3 DNA is TGTGCCAGCAGCGGGGCGGGGGGGCCCCGAATGGGCTACGAGCAGTACTTC.

This clonotype was seen more than once but under ten times. The chain joins TRBV27 to TRBJ2-7, with a weak D call TRBD1 (6 bases). Per germline, CDR1 MNHEY and CDR2 SMNVEV (reference sequence). This CDR3 contains 16 residues. With 10 bases removed from V and 2 bases from J, the gap between germline ends came to 24 bases. The CDR3 protein is CATLFLQPGTTYEQYV. CDR3 DNA: TGTGCCACCTTATTCTTACAACCCGGGACAACCTACGAGCAGTACGTC.

Many counts were recorded for this clonotype. The chain carries TRBV7-6 and TRBJ2-1, with 10 bases matching TRBD1. Trimming removed 0 bases from V and 3 bases from J; junction bases left unmatched: 5. In germline, CDR1 is SGHVS, CDR2 FNYEAQ. This CDR3 has 17 residues. CDR3 in amino acids: CASSLAGTGDSYNEQFF. DNA of the CDR3: TGTGCCAGCAGCTTAGCGGGGACAGGGGATAGCTACAATGAGCAGTTCTTC.

The gene calls are TRBV12-3 or TRBV12-4 and TRBJ2-7, with D perhaps TRBD1 (6 bases). V lost 7 bases and J 2 bases, leaving 12 bases between the germline ends. CDR3 length: 13 residues. The CDR3 DNA follows: TGTGCCAGCAAGGGGGAGAAGGCCTACGAGCAGTACTTC. It translates to CASKGEKAYEQYF.